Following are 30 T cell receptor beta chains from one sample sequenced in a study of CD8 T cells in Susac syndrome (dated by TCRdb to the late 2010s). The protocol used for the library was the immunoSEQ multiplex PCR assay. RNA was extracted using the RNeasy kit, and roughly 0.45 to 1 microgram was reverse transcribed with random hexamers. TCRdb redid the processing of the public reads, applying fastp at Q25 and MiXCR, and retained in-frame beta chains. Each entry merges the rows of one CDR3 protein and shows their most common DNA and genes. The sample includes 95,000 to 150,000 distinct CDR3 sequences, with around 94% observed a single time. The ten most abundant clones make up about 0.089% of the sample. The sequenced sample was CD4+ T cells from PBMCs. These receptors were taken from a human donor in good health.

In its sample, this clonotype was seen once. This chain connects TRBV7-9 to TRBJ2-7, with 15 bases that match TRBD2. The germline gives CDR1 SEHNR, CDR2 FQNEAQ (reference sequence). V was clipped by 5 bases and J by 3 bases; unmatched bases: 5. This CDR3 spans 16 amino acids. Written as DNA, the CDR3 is TGTGCCAGCAGCCCAGGACTAGCGGGAGGGAACTACGAGCAGTACTTC. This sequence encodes CASSPGLAGGNYEQYF.

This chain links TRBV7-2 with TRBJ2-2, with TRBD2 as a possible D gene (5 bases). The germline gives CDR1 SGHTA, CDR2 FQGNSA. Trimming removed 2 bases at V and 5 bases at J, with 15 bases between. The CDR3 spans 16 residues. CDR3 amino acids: CASSLFSGRRTGELFF. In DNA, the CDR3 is TGTGCCAGCAGCTTATTTTCCGGCAGGAGGACCGGGGAGCTGTTTTTT.

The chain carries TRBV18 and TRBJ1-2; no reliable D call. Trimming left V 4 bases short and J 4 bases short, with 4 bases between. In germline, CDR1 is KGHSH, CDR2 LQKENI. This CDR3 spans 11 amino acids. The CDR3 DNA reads TGTGCCAGCTCACGAATCTATGGCTACACCTTC. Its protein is CASSRIYGYTF.

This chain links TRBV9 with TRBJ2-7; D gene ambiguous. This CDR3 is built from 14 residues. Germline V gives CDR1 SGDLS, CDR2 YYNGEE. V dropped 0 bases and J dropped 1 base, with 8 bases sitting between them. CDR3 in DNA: TGTGCCAGCAGCGTAGGAGTACAATCCTACGAGCAGTACTTC. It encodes CASSVGVQSYEQYF.

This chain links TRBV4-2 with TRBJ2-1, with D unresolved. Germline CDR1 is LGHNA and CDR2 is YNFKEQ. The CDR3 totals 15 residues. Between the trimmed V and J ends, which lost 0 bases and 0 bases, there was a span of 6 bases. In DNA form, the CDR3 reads TGTGCCAGCAGCCAAGACGCGGTCTCCTACAATGAGCAGTTCTTC. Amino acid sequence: CASSQDAVSYNEQFF.

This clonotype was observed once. CDR3 loop: CASSLFGSPDTQYF. CDR3 sequence (DNA): TGTGCCAGCAGTTTATTTGGCTCCCCAGATACGCAGTATTTT. The chain joins TRBV12-3 or TRBV12-4 to TRBJ2-3; D not resolved. The V gene lost 2 bases and the J gene lost 4 bases, with 10 bases spanning the gap. The CDR3 runs 14 residues.

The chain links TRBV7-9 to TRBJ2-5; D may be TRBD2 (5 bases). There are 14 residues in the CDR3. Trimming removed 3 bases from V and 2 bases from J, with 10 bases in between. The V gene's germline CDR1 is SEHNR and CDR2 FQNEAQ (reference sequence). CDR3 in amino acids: CASSFNGLQETQYF. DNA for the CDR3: TGTGCCAGCAGCTTTAATGGACTTCAAGAGACCCAGTACTTC.

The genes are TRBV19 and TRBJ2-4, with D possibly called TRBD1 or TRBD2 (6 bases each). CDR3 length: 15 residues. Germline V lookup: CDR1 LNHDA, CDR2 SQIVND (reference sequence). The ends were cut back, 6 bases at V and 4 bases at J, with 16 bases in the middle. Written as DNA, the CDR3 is TGTGCCAGTAGACCGAATCCGGGGGCTAAAAACATTCAGTACTTC. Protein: CASRPNPGAKNIQYF.

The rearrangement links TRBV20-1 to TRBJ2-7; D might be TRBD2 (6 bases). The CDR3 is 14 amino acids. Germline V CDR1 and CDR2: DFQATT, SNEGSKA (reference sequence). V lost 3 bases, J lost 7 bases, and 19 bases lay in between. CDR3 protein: CSASWSIGSWEQYF. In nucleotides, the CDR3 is TGCAGTGCTAGTTGGTCAATCGGGAGCTGGGAGCAGTACTTC.

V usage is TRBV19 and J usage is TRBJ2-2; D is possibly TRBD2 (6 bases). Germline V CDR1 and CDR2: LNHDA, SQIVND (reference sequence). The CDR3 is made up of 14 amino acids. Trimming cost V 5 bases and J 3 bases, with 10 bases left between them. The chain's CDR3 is CASSLGRYTGELFF. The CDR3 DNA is TGTGCCAGTAGTCTCGGGAGATACACCGGGGAGCTGTTTTTT. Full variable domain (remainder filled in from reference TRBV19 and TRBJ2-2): DGGITQSPKYLFRKEGQNVTLSCEQNLNHDAMYWYRQDPGQGLRLIYYSQIVNDFQKGDIAEGYSVSREKKESFPLTVTSAQKNPTAFYLCASSLGRYTGELFFGEGSRLTVL.

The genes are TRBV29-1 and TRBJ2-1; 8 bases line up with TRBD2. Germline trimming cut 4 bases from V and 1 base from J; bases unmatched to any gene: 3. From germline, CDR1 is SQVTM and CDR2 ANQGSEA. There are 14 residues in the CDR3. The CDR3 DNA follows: TGCAGCGTTGGAGCGGGAGTTTCCTACAATGAGCAGTTCTTC. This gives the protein CSVGAGVSYNEQFF.

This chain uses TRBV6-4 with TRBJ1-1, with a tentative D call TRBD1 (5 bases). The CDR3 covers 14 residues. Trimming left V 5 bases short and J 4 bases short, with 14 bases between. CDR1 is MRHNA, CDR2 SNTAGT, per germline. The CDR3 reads CASSHLPGGTEAFF. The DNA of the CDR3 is TGTGCCAGCAGTCATCTACCTGGGGGCACTGAAGCTTTCTTT.

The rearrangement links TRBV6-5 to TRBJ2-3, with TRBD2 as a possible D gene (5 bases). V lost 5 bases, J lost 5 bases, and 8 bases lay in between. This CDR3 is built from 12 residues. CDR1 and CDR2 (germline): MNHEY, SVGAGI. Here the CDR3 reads CASSLRGDTQYF. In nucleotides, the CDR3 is TGTGCCAGCAGTCTACGGGGAGATACGCAGTATTTT.

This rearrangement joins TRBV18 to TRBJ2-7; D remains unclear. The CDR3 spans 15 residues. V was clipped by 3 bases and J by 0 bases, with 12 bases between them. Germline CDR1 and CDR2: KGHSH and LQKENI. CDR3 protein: CASSPPQPSSYEQYF. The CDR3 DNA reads TGTGCCAGCTCACCTCCCCAGCCCAGCTCCTACGAGCAGTACTTC.

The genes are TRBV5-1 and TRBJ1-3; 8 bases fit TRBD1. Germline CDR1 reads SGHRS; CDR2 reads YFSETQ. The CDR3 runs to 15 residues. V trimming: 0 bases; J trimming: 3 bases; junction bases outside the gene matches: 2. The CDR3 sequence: CASSLAGTGGNTIYF. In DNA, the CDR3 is TGCGCCAGCAGCTTGGCCGGGACAGGTGGAAACACCATATATTTT. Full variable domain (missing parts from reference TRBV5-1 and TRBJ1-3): KAGVTQTPRYLIKTRGQQVTLSCSPISGHRSVSWYQQTPGQGLQFLFEYFSETQRNKGNFPGRFSGRQFSNSRSEMNVSTLELGDSALYLCASSLAGTGGNTIYFGEGSWLTVV.

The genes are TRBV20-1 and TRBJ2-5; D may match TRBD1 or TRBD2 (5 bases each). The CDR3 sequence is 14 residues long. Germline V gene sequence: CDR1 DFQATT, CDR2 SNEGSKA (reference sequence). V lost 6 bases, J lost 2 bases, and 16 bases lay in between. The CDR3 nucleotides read TGCAGTGCGCGAAGAGGGGCTAGACAAGAGACCCAGTACTTC. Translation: CSARRGARQETQYF.

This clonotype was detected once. CDR3 coding DNA: TGTGCCAGTAGTACCACCACCAGAGCTGCCCACGAGCAGTACTTC. It yields the protein CASSTTTRAAHEQYF. V is TRBV19 and J is TRBJ2-7; D remains unclear. The germline V gene has CDR1 LNHDA and CDR2 SQIVND (reference sequence). This CDR3 is built from 15 residues. V shed 4 bases and J shed 5 bases, with 18 bases lying between them. The variable domain in full, with the rest retrieved from reference TRBV19 and TRBJ2-7, is DGGITQSPKYLFRKEGQNVTLSCEQNLNHDAMYWYRQDPGQGLRLIYYSQIVNDFQKGDIAEGYSVSREKKESFPLTVTSAQKNPTAFYLCASSTTTRAAHEQYFGPGTRLTVT.

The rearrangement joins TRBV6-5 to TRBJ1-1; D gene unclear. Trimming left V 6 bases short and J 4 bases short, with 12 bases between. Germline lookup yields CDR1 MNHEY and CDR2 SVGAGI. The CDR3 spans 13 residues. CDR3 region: CASRSPRSTEAFF. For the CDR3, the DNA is TGTGCCAGCAGATCACCTCGTAGCACTGAAGCTTTCTTT.

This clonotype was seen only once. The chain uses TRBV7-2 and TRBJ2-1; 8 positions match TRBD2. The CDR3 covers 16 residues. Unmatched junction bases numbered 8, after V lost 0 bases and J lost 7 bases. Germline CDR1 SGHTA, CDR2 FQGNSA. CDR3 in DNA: TGTGCCAGCAGCTTAGCGCCAGCGGGAGTGGAGAATGAGCAGTTCTTC. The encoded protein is CASSLAPAGVENEQFF.

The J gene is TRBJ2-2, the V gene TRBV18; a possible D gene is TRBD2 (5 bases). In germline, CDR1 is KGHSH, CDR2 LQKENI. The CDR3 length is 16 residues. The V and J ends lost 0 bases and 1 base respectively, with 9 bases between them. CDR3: CASSPPPAENTGELFF. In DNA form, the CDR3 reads TGTGCCAGCTCACCACCCCCAGCGGAGAACACCGGGGAGCTGTTTTTT.

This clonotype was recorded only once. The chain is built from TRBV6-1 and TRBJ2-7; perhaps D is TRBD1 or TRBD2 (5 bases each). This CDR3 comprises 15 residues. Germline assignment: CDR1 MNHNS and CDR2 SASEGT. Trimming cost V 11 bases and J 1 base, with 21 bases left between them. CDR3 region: CAVSREGEGSYEQYF. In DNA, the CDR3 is TGTGCCGTCAGCCGGGAAGGGGAAGGATCCTACGAGCAGTACTTC.

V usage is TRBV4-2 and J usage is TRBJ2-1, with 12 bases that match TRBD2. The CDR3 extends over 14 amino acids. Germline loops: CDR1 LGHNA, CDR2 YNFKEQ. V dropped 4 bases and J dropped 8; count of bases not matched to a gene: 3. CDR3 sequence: CASSRTSGNHEQFF. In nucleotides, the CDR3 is TGTGCCAGCAGCCGGACTAGCGGGAACCATGAGCAGTTCTTC.

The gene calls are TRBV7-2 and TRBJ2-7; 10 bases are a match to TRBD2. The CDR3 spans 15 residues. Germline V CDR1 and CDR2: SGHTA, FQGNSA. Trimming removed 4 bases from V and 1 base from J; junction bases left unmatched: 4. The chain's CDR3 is CASSSGLASSYEQYF. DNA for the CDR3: TGTGCCAGCAGCTCGGGACTAGCGAGTTCCTACGAGCAGTACTTC.

CDR3 nucleotide sequence: TGTGCCACCAGCAGAGCCGGGGCTAGAAACAATGAGCAGTTCTTC. Amino acid sequence: CATSRAGARNNEQFF. The gene calls are TRBV15 and TRBJ2-1; D possibly uses TRBD1 or TRBD2 (5 bases each). Trimming left V 1 base short and J 5 bases short, with 12 bases between. The CDR3 has 15 amino acids. CDR1 and CDR2 (germline): LNHNV, YYDKDF (reference sequence).

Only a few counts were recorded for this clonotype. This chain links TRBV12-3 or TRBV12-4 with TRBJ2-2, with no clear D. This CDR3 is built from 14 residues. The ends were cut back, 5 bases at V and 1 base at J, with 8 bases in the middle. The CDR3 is CASSPPGNTGELFF. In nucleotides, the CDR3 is TGTGCCAGCAGTCCTCCAGGGAACACCGGGGAGCTGTTTTTT.

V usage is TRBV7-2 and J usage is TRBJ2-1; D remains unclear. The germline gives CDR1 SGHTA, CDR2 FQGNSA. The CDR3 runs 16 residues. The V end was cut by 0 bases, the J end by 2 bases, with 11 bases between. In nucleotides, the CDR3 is TGTGCCAGCAGCTTAGCGCGGCAGTCCACCTACAATGAGCAGTTCTTC. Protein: CASSLARQSTYNEQFF.

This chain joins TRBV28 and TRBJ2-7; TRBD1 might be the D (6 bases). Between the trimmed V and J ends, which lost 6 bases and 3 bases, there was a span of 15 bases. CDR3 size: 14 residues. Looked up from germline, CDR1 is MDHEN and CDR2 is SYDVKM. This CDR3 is CASRTAGTIYEQYF. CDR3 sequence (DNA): TGTGCCAGCAGGACGGCCGGGACAATCTACGAGCAGTACTTC.

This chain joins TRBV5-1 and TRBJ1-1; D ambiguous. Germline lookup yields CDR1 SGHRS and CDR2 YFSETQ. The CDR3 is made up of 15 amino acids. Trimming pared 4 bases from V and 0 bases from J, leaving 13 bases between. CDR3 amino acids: CASSPGFGLNTEAFF. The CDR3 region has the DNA TGCGCCAGCAGCCCGGGTTTCGGACTGAACACTGAAGCTTTCTTT.

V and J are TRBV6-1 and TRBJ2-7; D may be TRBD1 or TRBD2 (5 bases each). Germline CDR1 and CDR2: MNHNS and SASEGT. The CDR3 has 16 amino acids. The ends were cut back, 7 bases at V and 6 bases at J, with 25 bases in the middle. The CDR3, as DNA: TGTGCCAGCAACAAAGGAAGGGACCCCCTTCGAAGCGAGCAGTACTTC. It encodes CASNKGRDPLRSEQYF.

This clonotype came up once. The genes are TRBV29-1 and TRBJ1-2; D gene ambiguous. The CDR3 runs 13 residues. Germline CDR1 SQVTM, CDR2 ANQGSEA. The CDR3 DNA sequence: TGCGGCGCCACCCGCGGGACTAACTATGGCTACACCTTC. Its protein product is CGATRGTNYGYTF.